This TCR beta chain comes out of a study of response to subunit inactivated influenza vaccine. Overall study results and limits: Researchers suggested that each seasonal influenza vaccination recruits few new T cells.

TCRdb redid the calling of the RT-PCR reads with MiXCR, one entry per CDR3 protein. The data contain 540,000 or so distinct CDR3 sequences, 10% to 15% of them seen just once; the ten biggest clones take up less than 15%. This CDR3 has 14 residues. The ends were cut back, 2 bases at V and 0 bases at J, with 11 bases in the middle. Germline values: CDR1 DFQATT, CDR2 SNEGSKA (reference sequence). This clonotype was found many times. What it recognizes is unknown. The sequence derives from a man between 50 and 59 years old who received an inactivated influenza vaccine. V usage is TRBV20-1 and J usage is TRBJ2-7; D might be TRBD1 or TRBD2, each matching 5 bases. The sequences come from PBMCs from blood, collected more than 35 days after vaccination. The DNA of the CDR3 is TGCAGTGCTAGACGGTCAGGGAGCTCCTACGAGCAGTACTTC. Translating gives CSARRSGSSYEQYF.